This TCR beta chain emerged from a study of Ad26.COV2.S vaccination and SARS-CoV-2 variants. Study context: Doses of Ad26.COV2.S were injected into muscle once or twice, 56 days apart. Notes on the study in general: Similar non-spike TCR breadth was seen in vaccine and placebo recipients. Vaccine recipients showed a spike-specific TCR breadth that was higher than in placebo recipients.

Germline CDR1 SQVTM, CDR2 ANQGSEA. The J segment lost 4 bases and the V segment lost 6 bases, leaving 17 bases of the junction unmatched. The CDR3 runs to 17 residues. The sample's treatment: approximately 18 received Ad26.COV2.S at low or high dose, single or two shots; roughly five received placebo; per-sample allocation not given. Sample collection was performed on day 63 after the first vaccine or placebo injection. As to this clone: Its antigen is as yet unknown.

Assay used: immunoSEQ multiplex PCR; TCRdb lists only in-frame clones, some missing. The data hold around 300,000 clones, with 75% to 90% observed a single time. This clonotype was obtained from a person between 18 and 65 years old who received the Ad26.COV2.S COVID-19 vaccine or a placebo. V and J are TRBV29-1 and TRBJ1-2, with 10 bases identical to TRBD1. The sequences come from peripheral blood, collected in a trial of Ad26.COV2.S vaccine versus placebo. The CDR3 DNA reads TGCAGCGTCCGACCGGGGACAGGGGTAGAAGTTAGCTATGGCTACACCTTC. Protein: CSVRPGTGVEVSYGYTF.